This T cell receptor (beta chain) was recorded in a study of CD4 T cells in relation to SARS-CoV-2 and coronaviruses. Study-wide context: Convalescent patients had median age 38.5 years, range roughly 20 to 80. A couple of subjects were Hispanic; patients were 8 males and 4 females.

TCRdb's table, derived via immunoSEQ multiplex PCR, lists solely in-frame clones and lacks some. This table has tens of thousands of clones, 85% to 90% appearing once. Germline CDR1 and CDR2: LNHDA and SQIVND (reference sequence). This CDR3 is built from 15 residues. V lost 3 bases to trimming and J lost 6 bases, with 15 bases between them. For this clone: Its antigen is not known.

Study observations and caveats: Pre-pandemic and post-infection samples never came from the same donor.

The TCR sequence derives from an adult with COVID-19. V usage is TRBV19 and J usage is TRBJ1-5; TRBD1 might be the D (6 bases). The sample was memory CD4+ T cells from PBMCs. The CDR3 reads CASSINWGASQPQHF. CDR3 nucleotides: TGTGCCAGTAGTATCAACTGGGGGGCTAGTCAGCCCCAGCATTTT.